The present T cell receptor beta chain was sequenced within a study of CD8+ T cells in alopecia areata. The CDR3 consists of 14 residues. V lost 1 base to trimming and J lost 0 bases, with 7 bases between them. Germline assignment: CDR1 SGHTS and CDR2 YDEGEE. TCR sequencing used cDNA made by reverse transcription of extracted RNA. Clones were sequenced by immunoSEQ multiplex PCR, and TCRdb holds only the in-frame ones, with some missing. This table holds roughly 250,000 clones, 60% found once. Treatment: oral pan-JAK inhibitor, 5-10 mg twice daily. This chain joins TRBV5-8 and TRBJ1-2, with D uncertain. The receptor's source is a human donor with alopecia areata. The sequenced sample was CD4+ T cells sorted from blood, obtained around week 54, from a patient treated with tofacitinib. CDR3 DNA sequence: TGTGCCAGCAGCTTGTCGCAAGCTAACTATGGCTACACCTTC. It encodes CASSLSQANYGYTF.